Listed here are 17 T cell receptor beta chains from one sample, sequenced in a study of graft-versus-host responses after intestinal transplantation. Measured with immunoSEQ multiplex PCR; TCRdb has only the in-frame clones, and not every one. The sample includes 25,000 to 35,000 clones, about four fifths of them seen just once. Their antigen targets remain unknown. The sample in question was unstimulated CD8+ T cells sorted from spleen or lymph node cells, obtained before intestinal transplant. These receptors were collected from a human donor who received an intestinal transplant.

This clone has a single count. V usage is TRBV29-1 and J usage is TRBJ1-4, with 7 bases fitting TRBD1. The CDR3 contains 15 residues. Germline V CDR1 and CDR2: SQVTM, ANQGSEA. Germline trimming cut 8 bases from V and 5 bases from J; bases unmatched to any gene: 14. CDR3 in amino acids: CSSTRGGRGNEKLFF. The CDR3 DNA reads TGCAGCTCCACCAGAGGGGGCAGAGGAAATGAAAAACTGTTTTTT.

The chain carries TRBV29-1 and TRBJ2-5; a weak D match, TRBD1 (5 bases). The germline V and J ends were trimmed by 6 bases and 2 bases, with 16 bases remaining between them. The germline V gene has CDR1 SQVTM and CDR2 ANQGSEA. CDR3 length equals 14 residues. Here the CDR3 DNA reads TGCAGCGTGGCAGGGTCCTTTAGACAAGAGACCCAGTACTTC. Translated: CSVAGSFRQETQYF.

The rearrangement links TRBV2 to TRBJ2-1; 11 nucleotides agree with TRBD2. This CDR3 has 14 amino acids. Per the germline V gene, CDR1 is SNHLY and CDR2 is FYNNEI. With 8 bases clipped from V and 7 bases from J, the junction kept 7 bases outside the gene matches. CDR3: CASGSVAGGNEQFF. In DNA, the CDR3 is TGTGCCAGCGGGTCGGTAGCGGGAGGGAATGAGCAGTTCTTC.

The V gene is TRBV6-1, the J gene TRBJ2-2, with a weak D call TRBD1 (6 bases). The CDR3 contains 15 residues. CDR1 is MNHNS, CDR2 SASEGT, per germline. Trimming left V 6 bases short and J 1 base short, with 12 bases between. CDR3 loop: CASSSVGGNTGELFF. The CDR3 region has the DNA TGTGCCAGCAGCTCCGTAGGGGGGAACACCGGGGAGCTGTTTTTT.

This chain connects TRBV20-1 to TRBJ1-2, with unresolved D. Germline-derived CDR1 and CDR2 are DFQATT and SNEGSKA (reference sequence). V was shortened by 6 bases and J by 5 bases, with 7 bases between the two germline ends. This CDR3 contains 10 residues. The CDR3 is CSAPYYGYTF. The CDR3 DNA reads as TGCAGTGCCCCGTATTATGGCTACACCTTC.

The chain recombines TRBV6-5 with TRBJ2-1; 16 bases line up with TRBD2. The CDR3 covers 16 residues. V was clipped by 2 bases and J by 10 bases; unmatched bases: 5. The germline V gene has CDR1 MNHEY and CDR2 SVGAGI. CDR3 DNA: TGTGCCAGCAGTTACCCGGGACTAGCGGGAGGGCACGAGCAGTTCTTC. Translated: CASSYPGLAGGHEQFF.

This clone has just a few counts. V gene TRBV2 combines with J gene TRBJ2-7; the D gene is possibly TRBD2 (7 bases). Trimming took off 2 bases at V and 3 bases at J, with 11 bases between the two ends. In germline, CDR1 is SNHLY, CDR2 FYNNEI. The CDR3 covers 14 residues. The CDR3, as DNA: TGTGCCAGCAGTGAACGGGGGGCCGACTACGAGCAGTACTTC. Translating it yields CASSERGADYEQYF.

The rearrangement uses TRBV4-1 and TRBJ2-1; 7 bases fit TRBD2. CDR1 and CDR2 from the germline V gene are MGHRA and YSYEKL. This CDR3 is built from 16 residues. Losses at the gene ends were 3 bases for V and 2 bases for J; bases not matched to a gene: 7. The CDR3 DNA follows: TGCGCCAGCAGCCACCTGGGGCGGGGGACCTACAATGAGCAGTTCTTC. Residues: CASSHLGRGTYNEQFF.

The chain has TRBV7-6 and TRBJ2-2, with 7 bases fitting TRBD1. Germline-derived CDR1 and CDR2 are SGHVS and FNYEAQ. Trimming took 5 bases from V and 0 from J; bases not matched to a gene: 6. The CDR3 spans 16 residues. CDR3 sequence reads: CASSVYRGTNTGELFF. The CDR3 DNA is TGTGCCAGCAGCGTTTACAGGGGTACGAACACCGGGGAGCTGTTTTTT.

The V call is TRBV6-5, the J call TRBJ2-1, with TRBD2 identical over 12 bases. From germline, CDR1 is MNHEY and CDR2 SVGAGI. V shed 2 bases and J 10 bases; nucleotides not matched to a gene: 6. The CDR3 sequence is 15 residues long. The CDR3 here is CASSYGLAGGREQFF. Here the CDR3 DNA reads TGTGCCAGCAGTTACGGCCTAGCGGGAGGGCGGGAGCAGTTCTTC.

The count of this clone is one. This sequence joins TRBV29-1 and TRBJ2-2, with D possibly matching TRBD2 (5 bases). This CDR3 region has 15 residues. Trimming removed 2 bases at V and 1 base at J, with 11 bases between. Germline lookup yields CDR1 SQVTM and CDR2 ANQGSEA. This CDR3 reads CSVESGEMNTGELFF. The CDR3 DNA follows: TGCAGCGTTGAATCCGGGGAAATGAACACCGGGGAGCTGTTTTTT.

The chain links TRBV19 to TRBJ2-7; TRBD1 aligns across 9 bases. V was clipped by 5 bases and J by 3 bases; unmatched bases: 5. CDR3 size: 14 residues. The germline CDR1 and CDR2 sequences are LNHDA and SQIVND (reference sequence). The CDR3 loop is CASSYGTGYYEQYF. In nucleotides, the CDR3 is TGTGCCAGTAGTTACGGGACAGGGTACTACGAGCAGTACTTC.

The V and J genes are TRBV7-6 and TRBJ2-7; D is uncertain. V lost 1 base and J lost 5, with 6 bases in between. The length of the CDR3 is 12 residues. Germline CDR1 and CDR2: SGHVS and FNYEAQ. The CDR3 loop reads CASSLVPDEQYF. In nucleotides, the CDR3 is TGTGCCAGCAGCTTAGTCCCCGACGAGCAGTACTTC.

In nucleotides, the CDR3 is TGTGCCAGTAGGGAGCGGGAGCGTAATGAGCAGTTCTTC. Translation: CASRERERNEQFF. The chain combines TRBV19 with TRBJ2-1, with 8 bases identical to TRBD2. The CDR3 consists of 13 residues. Germline CDR1 is LNHDA and CDR2 is SQIVND (reference sequence). V shed 6 bases, J shed 7 bases, and the junction held 5 bases outside the gene matches.

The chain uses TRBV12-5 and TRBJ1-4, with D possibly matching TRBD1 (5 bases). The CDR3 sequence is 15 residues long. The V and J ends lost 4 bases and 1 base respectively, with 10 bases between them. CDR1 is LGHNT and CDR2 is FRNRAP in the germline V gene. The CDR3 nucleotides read TGTGCTAGTGGTTCTCACAGGAGAACTAATGAAAAACTGTTTTTT. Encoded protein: CASGSHRRTNEKLFF.

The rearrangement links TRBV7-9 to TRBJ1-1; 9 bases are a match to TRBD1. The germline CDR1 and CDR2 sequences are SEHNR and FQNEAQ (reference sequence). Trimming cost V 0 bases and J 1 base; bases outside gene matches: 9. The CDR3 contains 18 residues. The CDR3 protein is CASSLAKGTGTGNTEAFF. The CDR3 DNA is TGTGCCAGCAGCTTAGCTAAGGGGACAGGGACGGGGAACACTGAAGCTTTCTTT.

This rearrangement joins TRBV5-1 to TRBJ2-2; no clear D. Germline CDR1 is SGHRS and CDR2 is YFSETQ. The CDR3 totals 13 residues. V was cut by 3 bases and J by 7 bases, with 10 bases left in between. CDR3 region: CASSSPTGGELFF. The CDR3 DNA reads TGCGCCAGCAGCTCCCCAACCGGCGGGGAGCTGTTTTTT.